This T cell receptor (beta chain) comes out of a study of control samples from healthy donors and cancer patients. The assay was immunoSEQ multiplex PCR, and TCRdb's table has in-frame clones only and misses some. The profile shows under 200,000 clones, around 92% of them singletons. V was shortened by 0 bases and J by 5 bases, with 13 bases between the two germline ends. Germline-derived CDR1 and CDR2 are SGHDN and FVKESK. The CDR3 is 15 amino acids. Input material: blood. The origin of this receptor is a woman between 25 and 40 years old in good health. The V and J genes are TRBV14 and TRBJ2-5, with D maybe TRBD1 (6 bases). The CDR3 sequence: CASSQDWGLRETQYF. The CDR3 nucleotides read TGTGCCAGCAGCCAAGATTGGGGGCTCCGGGAGACCCAGTACTTC.